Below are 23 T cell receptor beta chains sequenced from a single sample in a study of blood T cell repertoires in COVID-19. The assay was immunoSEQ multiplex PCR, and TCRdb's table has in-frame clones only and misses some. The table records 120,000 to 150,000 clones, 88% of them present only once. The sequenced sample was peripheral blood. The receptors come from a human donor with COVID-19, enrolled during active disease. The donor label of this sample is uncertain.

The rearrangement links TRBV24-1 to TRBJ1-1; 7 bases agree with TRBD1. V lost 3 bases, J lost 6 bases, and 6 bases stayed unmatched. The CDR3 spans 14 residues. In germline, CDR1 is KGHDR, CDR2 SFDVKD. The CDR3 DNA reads TGTGCCACCAGTGATAGACAGGGAGGTGCTGAAGCTTTCTTT. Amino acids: CATSDRQGGAEAFF.

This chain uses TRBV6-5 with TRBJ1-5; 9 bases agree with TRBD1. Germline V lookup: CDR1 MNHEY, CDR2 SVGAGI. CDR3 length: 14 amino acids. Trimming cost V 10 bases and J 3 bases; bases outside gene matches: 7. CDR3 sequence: CATSRDRVNQPQHF. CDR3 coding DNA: TGTGCCACCTCGAGGGACAGGGTCAATCAGCCCCAGCATTTT.

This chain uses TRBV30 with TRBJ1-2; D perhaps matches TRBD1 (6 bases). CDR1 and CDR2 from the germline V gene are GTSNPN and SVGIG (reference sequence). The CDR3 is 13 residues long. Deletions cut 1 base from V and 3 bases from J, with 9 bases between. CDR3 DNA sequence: TGTGCCTGGAGTGACAGGGCCTACTATGGCTACACCTTC. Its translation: CAWSDRAYYGYTF. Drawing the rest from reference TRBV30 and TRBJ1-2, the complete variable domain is SQTIHQWPATLVQPVGSPLSLECTVEGTSNPNLYWYRQAAGRGLQLLFYSVGIGQISSEVPQNLSASRPQDRQFILSSKKLLLSDSGFYLCAWSDRAYYGYTFGSGTRLTVV.

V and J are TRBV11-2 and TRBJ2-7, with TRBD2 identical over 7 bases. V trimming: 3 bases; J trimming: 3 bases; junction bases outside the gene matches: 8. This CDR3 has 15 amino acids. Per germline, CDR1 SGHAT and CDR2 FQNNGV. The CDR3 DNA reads TGTGCCAGCAGCTTGGGACGGGAGGTTCTCTACGAGCAGTACTTC. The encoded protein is CASSLGREVLYEQYF.

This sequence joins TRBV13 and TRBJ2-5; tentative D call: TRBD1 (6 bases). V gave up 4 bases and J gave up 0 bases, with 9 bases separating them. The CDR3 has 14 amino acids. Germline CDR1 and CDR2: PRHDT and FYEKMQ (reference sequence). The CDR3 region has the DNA TGTGCCAGCAGCTCAACAGGGTACCAAGAGACCCAGTACTTC. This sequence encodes CASSSTGYQETQYF.

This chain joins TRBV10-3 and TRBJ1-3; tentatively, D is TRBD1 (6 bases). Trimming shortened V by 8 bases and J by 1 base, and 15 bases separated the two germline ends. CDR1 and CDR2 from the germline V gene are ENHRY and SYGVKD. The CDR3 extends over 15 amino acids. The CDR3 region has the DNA TGTGCCATCTCGGGGGGGGGCTTATCTGGAAACACCATATATTTT. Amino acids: CAISGGGLSGNTIYF.

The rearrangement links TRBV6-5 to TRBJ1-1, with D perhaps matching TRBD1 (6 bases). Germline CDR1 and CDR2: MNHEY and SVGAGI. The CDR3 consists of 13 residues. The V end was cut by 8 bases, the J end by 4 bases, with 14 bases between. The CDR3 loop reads CASGKTGSTEAFF. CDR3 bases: TGTGCCAGCGGCAAGACAGGATCCACTGAAGCTTTCTTT.

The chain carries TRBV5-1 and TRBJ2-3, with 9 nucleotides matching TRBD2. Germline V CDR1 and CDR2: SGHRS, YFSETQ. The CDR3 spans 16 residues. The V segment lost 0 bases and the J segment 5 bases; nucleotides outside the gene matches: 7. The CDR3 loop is CASSLAASGEGDTQYF. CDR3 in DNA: TGCGCCAGCAGCTTGGCGGCTAGCGGGGAGGGAGATACGCAGTATTTT.

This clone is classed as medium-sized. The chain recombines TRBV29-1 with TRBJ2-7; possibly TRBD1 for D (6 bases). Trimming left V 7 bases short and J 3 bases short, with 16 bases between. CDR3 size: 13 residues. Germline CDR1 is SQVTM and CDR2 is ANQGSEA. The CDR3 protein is CSAIRVDSYEQYF. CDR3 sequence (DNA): TGCAGCGCGATAAGGGTGGACAGCTACGAGCAGTACTTC.

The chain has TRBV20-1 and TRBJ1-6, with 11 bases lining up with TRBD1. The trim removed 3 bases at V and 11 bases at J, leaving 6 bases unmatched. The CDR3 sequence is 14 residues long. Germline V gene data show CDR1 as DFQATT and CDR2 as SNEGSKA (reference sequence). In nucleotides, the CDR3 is TGCAGTGCTAGTACCGGGACAGGGGGGACACCCCTCCACTTT. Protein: CSASTGTGGTPLHF.

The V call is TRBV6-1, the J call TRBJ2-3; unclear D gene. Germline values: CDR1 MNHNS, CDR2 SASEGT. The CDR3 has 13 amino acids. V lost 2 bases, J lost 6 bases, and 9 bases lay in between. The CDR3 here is CASSENQVDTQYF. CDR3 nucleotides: TGTGCCAGCAGTGAAAATCAGGTGGATACGCAGTATTTT.

Here the CDR3 reads CASSLSGGAYEQYF. The CDR3 coding sequence is TGTGCCAGCAGCCTTAGCGGGGGGGCCTACGAGCAGTACTTC. The chain links TRBV3-1 (or the pseudogene TRBV3-2) to TRBJ2-7, with 11 bases identical to TRBD2. Germline CDR1 and CDR2: LGHDT and YNNKEL (reference sequence). Trimming took 4 bases from V and 2 from J; bases not matched to a gene: 1. CDR3 length equals 14 residues.

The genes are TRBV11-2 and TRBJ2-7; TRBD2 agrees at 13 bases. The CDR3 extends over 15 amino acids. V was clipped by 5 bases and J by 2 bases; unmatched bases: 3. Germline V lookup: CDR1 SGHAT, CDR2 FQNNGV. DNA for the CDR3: TGTGCCAGCAGCCAACTAGCGGGGGGGACCTACGAGCAGTACTTC. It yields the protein CASSQLAGGTYEQYF.

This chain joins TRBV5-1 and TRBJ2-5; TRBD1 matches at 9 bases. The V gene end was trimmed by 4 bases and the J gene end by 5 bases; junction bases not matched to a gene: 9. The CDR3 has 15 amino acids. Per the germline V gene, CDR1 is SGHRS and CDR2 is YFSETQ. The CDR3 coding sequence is TGCGCCAGCAGCCCGGGGACAGGGCGGCGGGAGACCCAGTACTTC. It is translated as CASSPGTGRRETQYF.

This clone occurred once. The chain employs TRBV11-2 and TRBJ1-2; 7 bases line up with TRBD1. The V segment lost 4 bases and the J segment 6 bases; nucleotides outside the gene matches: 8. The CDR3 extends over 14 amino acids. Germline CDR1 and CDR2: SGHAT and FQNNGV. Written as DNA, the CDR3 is TGTGCCAGCAGCTCGATAATACAGGGGCATGGCTACACCTTC. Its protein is CASSSIIQGHGYTF.

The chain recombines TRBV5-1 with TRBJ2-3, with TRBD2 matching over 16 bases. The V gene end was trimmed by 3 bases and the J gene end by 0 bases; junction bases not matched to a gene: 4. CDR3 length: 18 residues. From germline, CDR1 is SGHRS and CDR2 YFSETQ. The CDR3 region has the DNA TGCGCCAGCAGCTCGGGGACTAGCGGGGGGGACAGCACAGATACGCAGTATTTT. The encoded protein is CASSSGTSGGDSTDTQYF.

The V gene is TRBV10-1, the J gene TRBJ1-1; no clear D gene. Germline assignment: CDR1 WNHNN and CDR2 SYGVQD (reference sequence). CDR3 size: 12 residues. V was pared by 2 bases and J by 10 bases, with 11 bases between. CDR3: CASSEGGGRAFF. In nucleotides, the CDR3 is TGCGCCAGCAGTGAGGGAGGCGGGAGAGCTTTCTTT.

The CDR3 protein is CASSFGQSDTDTQYF. In DNA form, the CDR3 reads TGTGCCAGCAGCTTCGGACAGTCTGACACAGATACGCAGTATTTT. This chain connects TRBV7-3 to TRBJ2-3, with a tentative D call TRBD1 (6 bases). The V end was cut by 3 bases, the J end by 2 bases, with 12 bases between. This CDR3 is 15 amino acids long. Germline V lookup: CDR1 SGHTA, CDR2 FQGTGA.

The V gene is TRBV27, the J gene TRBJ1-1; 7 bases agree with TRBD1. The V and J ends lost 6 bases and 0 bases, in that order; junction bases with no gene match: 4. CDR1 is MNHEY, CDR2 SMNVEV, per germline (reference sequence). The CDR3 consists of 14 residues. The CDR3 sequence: CASRLGQLNTEAFF. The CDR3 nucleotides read TGTGCCAGCAGGCTGGGACAGCTGAACACTGAAGCTTTCTTT.

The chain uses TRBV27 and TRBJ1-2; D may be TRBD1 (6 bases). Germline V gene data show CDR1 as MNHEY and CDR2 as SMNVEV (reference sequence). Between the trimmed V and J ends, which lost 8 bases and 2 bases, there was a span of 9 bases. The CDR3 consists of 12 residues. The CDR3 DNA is TGTGCCAGCGGGGGCCCAAACTATGGCTACACCTTC. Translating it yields CASGGPNYGYTF.

The CDR3 DNA reads TGCGCCAGCAGTCGGTCGGGAGGGCCCTCTACAGATACGCAGTATTTT. As protein: CASSRSGGPSTDTQYF. The rearrangement links TRBV5-1 to TRBJ2-3, with TRBD2 matching 8 bases. The junction had 11 bases not matched to a gene; V was cut back by 5 bases and J by 3 bases. The CDR3 runs 16 residues. Germline V lookup: CDR1 SGHRS, CDR2 YFSETQ. Filled out from reference TRBV5-1 and TRBJ2-3, the complete variable domain reads KAGVTQTPRYLIKTRGQQVTLSCSPISGHRSVSWYQQTPGQGLQFLFEYFSETQRNKGNFPGRFSGRQFSNSRSEMNVSTLELGDSALYLCASSRSGGPSTDTQYFGPGTRLTVL.

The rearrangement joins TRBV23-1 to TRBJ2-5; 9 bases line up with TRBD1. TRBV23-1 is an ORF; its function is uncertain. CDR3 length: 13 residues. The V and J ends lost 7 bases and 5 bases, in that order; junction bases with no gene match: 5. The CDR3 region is CASKDRGQETQYF. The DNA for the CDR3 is TGCGCCAGCAAGGACAGGGGACAGGAGACCCAGTACTTC.

The CDR3 loop reads CASSERGDLSGNTIYF. CDR3 coding DNA: TGTGCCAGCAGTGAAAGGGGTGACCTCTCTGGAAACACCATATATTTT. This rearrangement joins TRBV6-1 to TRBJ1-3; D might be TRBD1 (5 bases). The V gene's germline CDR1 is MNHNS and CDR2 SASEGT. The CDR3 loop spans 16 amino acids. V lost 2 bases to trimming and J lost 0 bases, with 11 bases between them.